The rows below give T cell receptor beta chains drawn from one sample of a study of T cell responses to AZD1222 COVID-19 vaccine. Produced via immunoSEQ multiplex PCR; TCRdb's table is partial and in-frame only. Counted here are 70,000 to 95,000 clones, roughly 90% occurring once; the ten biggest clones make up 2.8%. The material sequenced was peripheral blood, taken on day 0 of MenACWY control vaccination. These receptors came from an adult in good health. Each CDR3 is given with its conserved first and last residue. The D gene is left open where the match is weak. The size of a clone is reported for some rows only, either as once, few or many, or as a class for expanded clones.

CDR3 DNA	CDR3 protein	J gene	D gene	V gene	clone size
TGTGCCAGTAGGAGGACGGCGAACACTGAAGCTTTCTTT	CASRRTANTEAFF	TRBJ1-1	.	TRBV19	.
TGTGCCAGCAGTTCGAGGGGAGAGAATGAGCAGTTCTTC	CASSSRGENEQFF	TRBJ2-1	.	TRBV6-5	.
TGCGCCAGCAGCTCCGAAGGAGGGGGCGGCTATGGCTACACCTTC	CASSSEGGGGYGYTF	TRBJ1-2	TRBD1	TRBV5-1	.
TGTGCCAGCAGCGTAGGGGGACTGACAAACTATGGCTACACCTTC	CASSVGGLTNYGYTF	TRBJ1-2	.	TRBV9	.
TGTGCCAGTACCAGGACAGGGGAGGTCAACACTGAAGCTTTCTTT	CASTRTGEVNTEAFF	TRBJ1-1	TRBD1	TRBV19	.
TGTGCCAGCAGTCCAAGGACAGTCATGAACACTGAAGCTTTCTTT	CASSPRTVMNTEAFF	TRBJ1-1	.	TRBV27	.
TGTGCCAGCTCCCAAAACGGGGGACTTCGCACAGATACGCAGTATTTT	CASSQNGGLRTDTQYF	TRBJ2-3	.	TRBV18	.
TGTGCCAGCAGCCGGGACTTCGCCACCTACGAGCAGTACTTC	CASSRDFATYEQYF	TRBJ2-7	.	TRBV7-2	.
TGTGCCAGCAGCCAAGAACTGGGATTGCATTCACCCCTCCACTTT	CASSQELGLHSPLHF	TRBJ1-6	.	TRBV3-1/TRBV3-2	.
TGTGCCAGTACCATGGGGGCGTTCTCTGGGGCCAACGTCCTGACTTTC	CASTMGAFSGANVLTF	TRBJ2-6	.	TRBV19	.
TGCGCCAGCAGCTTCCGGGACCCAGCCCTGAATGAGCAGTTCTTC	CASSFRDPALNEQFF	TRBJ2-1	.	TRBV5-1	.
TGCGCCAGCAGCATCGACGGGACAGGGGAAGAGACCCAGTACTTC	CASSIDGTGEETQYF	TRBJ2-5	TRBD1	TRBV5-1	.
TGTGCCAGTAGGAACAGGGCTACCTATGGCTACACCTTC	CASRNRATYGYTF	TRBJ1-2	.	TRBV19	.
TGTGCCAGCAGCTTAATTGGGGCCAATCAGCCCCAGCATTTT	CASSLIGANQPQHF	TRBJ1-5	.	TRBV7-9	.
TGTGCCAGCAGTACGGGACAGGGAGCTTTCTTT	CASSTGQGAFF	TRBJ1-1	TRBD1	TRBV6-5	once
TGTGCCAGCAGTTACGGGATACCCTACCAAGAGACCCAGTACTTC	CASSYGIPYQETQYF	TRBJ2-5	.	TRBV6-5	.
TGTGCCACCAGCAGAGGGAATCAGCCCCAGCATTTT	CATSRGNQPQHF	TRBJ1-5	.	TRBV15	.
TGCGCCAGCAGCCAAGTATGGGACCCGAACACTGAAGCTTTCTTT	CASSQVWDPNTEAFF	TRBJ1-1	.	TRBV4-1	.
TGTGCCAGCTCACCAGGGGCTGATCAGCCCCAGCATTTT	CASSPGADQPQHF	TRBJ1-5	.	TRBV18	.
TGTGCCAGAAGCACACCTTTGCGGGGCTCCCAGATGAACACTGAAGCTTTCTTT	CARSTPLRGSQMNTEAFF	TRBJ1-1	.	TRBV7-5	.
TGTGCCAGCAGTTCTTTAGGGACCGGGGAGCTGTTTTTT	CASSSLGTGELFF	TRBJ2-2	.	TRBV6-2/TRBV6-3	.
TGTGCCAGCAGTTACTCGAAGGGGGGGTATGACTATGGCTACACCTTC	CASSYSKGGYDYGYTF	TRBJ1-2	.	TRBV6-5	.
TGTGCCAGCTCTTATGGTCCCCACTACACCTTC	CASSYGPHYTF	TRBJ1-2	.	TRBV12-3/TRBV12-4	.
TGTGCCAGCAGTTACCGCGGCGAGGAATACTACGAGCAGTACTTC	CASSYRGEEYYEQYF	TRBJ2-7	.	TRBV6-2/TRBV6-3	few
TGTGCCAGCAGTTACCTGGGGCAGAATAATTCACCCCTCCACTTT	CASSYLGQNNSPLHF	TRBJ1-6	.	TRBV6-5	.
TGCGCCAGCAGCCAAGAAGCGGGTCGGGTAGGGAATCAGCCCCAGCATTTT	CASSQEAGRVGNQPQHF	TRBJ1-5	.	TRBV4-1	.
TGTGCCTGGAGTGTGTGGACAGGGCCCCTCGAGCAGTACTTC	CAWSVWTGPLEQYF	TRBJ2-7	TRBD1	TRBV30	.
TGTGCCAGCAGCCAAGGAGGGAGCGGGGGGGCCCATGAGCAGTTCTTC	CASSQGGSGGAHEQFF	TRBJ2-1	TRBD2	TRBV4-2	.
TGTGCCAGCAGTGGACAGGGTAACTACGAGCAGTACTTC	CASSGQGNYEQYF	TRBJ2-7	TRBD1	TRBV12-3/TRBV12-4	.
TGTGCCAGCCGGGGCCTTACCTACAAGCAGTACTTC	CASRGLTYKQYF	TRBJ2-7	.	TRBV2	.
TGCAGCGTTGAAGATCCTACAGGACTAGCGTACAATGAGCAGTTCTTC	CSVEDPTGLAYNEQFF	TRBJ2-1	TRBD2	TRBV29-1	.
TGCGCCAGCAGCTGGGACTCCCCCCTCGAGCAGTACTTC	CASSWDSPLEQYF	TRBJ2-7	.	TRBV5-1	.
TGTGCCAGCAGCCAAGAGCCCGGGACACCTGGCTACGAGCAGTACTTC	CASSQEPGTPGYEQYF	TRBJ2-7	.	TRBV4-2	.
TGTGCCAGCAGTTTATCCAGGGGCAATGAGCAGTTCTTC	CASSLSRGNEQFF	TRBJ2-1	.	TRBV28	.
TGTGCCAGCAGTTTAAGGGGACACTATGGCTACACCTTC	CASSLRGHYGYTF	TRBJ1-2	.	TRBV12-3/TRBV12-4	.
TGTGCCAGCAGCGCCGAAATTCTAATGGGGTCCGGGGAGCTGTTTTTT	CASSAEILMGSGELFF	TRBJ2-2	.	TRBV4-2	.
TGTGCCAGCAGTTCCTGGCCAGGAAATTCACCCCTCCACTTT	CASSSWPGNSPLHF	TRBJ1-6	.	TRBV27	.
TGTGCCAGCAGCTTAGAGACAGGGGTGGGAGAGACCCAGTACTTC	CASSLETGVGETQYF	TRBJ2-5	TRBD1	TRBV7-8	.
TGTGCCAGCAGCCAAGACAGCTCTGGGGCCAACGTCCTGACTTTC	CASSQDSSGANVLTF	TRBJ2-6	.	TRBV7-3	.
TGTGCCAGCAGCTTGCATCCCTGGAGGGAAAAACTGTTTTTT	CASSLHPWREKLFF	TRBJ1-4	.	TRBV7-2	once
TGCAGCGTCCGGAGCCCAGTAGGAAACACCATATATTTT	CSVRSPVGNTIYF	TRBJ1-3	.	TRBV29-1	.
TGTGCCAGCAGCTCCCCTTCCCGCCGGCGGGAGCAGTACTTC	CASSSPSRRREQYF	TRBJ2-7	.	TRBV7-8	.
TGCGCCAGCAGCCCGGTGGGACAGACCGGGGAGCTGTTTTTT	CASSPVGQTGELFF	TRBJ2-2	TRBD1	TRBV5-1	.
TGTGCCAGCAGCCCGTTTGGTGTAACCACCGGGGAGCTGTTTTTT	CASSPFGVTTGELFF	TRBJ2-2	.	TRBV5-8	.
TGTGCCAGCAAGGATACGGCCAGCAATCAGCCCCAGCATTTT	CASKDTASNQPQHF	TRBJ1-5	.	TRBV6-5	.
TGTGCCAGCAGTCAACCGACAGCCAGCACAGATACGCAGTATTTT	CASSQPTASTDTQYF	TRBJ2-3	.	TRBV6-5	.
TGTGCCATCAGTGAAAGGGGGCGAGACTATGGCTACACCTTC	CAISERGRDYGYTF	TRBJ1-2	TRBD1	TRBV10-3	.
TGTGCCAGTAGAAAGGCAGGGAACAATCAGCCCCAGCATTTT	CASRKAGNNQPQHF	TRBJ1-5	.	TRBV19	few
TGTGCCAGCAGCAACGGACAGCCGGATGAGTCCCAGCATTTT	CASSNGQPDESQHF	TRBJ1-5	.	TRBV21-1	.
TGCGCCAGCACCCAACCTGGGCAGGGGCTTCCGTACGAGCAGTACTTC	CASTQPGQGLPYEQYF	TRBJ2-7	.	TRBV10-2	.
TGCAGCGTTGGCAGGGGTCAGAACACTGAAGCTTTCTTT	CSVGRGQNTEAFF	TRBJ1-1	.	TRBV29-1	.
TGTGCCAGCAGTCACAGCGGGGGGACCGGGGAGCTGTTTTTT	CASSHSGGTGELFF	TRBJ2-2	TRBD2	TRBV6-5	.
TGTGCCAGCAGTTACGGACGGGGAGGAGTCACTGAAGCTTTCTTT	CASSYGRGGVTEAFF	TRBJ1-1	.	TRBV6-5	.
TGTGCCAGCAGCCAAGCTGGGGGCTTCTCCTACAATGAGCAGTTCTTC	CASSQAGGFSYNEQFF	TRBJ2-1	.	TRBV3-1/TRBV3-2	.
TGTGCCAGCAGCTTACGTGGGGGCTACACTGAAGCTTTCTTT	CASSLRGGYTEAFF	TRBJ1-1	.	TRBV11-3	.
TGTGCCAGCAGTACGGGGCTCGCAGAGACCCAGTACTTC	CASSTGLAETQYF	TRBJ2-5	.	TRBV6-5	.
TGTGCCAGCAGCTTGGCTAAGGGGTTCTATGGCTACACCTTC	CASSLAKGFYGYTF	TRBJ1-2	.	TRBV5-6	.
TGTGCCAGCAGCTTGGACAGAAACTACGAGCAGTACTTC	CASSLDRNYEQYF	TRBJ2-7	.	TRBV5-5	once
TGTGCCAGTAGTACCGGACAGGGCCGAGGGGAGCAGTACTTC	CASSTGQGRGEQYF	TRBJ2-7	TRBD1	TRBV19	.